These 32 T cell receptor beta chains were all obtained from the same sample, sequenced in a study of radiotherapy plus CTLA-4 blockade in lung cancer. TCRdb's copy holds only in-frame clones and misses some; the assay was immunoSEQ multiplex PCR. The table lists just over 60,000 clones, approximately 80% of them singletons, with 4% to 5% in the top ten. The material sequenced was peripheral blood, taken from a patient treated with radiotherapy plus ipilimumab. These receptors originate from a human donor with non-small cell lung cancer who had a complete response to radiotherapy plus ipilimumab.

V is TRBV11-2 and J is TRBJ1-1; the D is unclear. This CDR3 has 14 amino acids. The V gene's germline CDR1 is SGHAT and CDR2 FQNNGV. Trimming removed 1 base at V and 4 bases at J, with 10 bases between. The CDR3 spells CASSLGGGGTEAFF. The CDR3 nucleotides are TGTGCCAGCAGCTTAGGGGGAGGCGGCACTGAAGCTTTCTTT.

The chain joins TRBV9 to TRBJ1-4; TRBD1 matches at 7 bases. The CDR3 consists of 15 residues. Germline V gene sequence: CDR1 SGDLS, CDR2 YYNGEE. The V gene end was trimmed by 4 bases and the J gene end by 8 bases; junction bases not matched to a gene: 11. The CDR3 sequence is CASSSAVGGTEKLFF. In nucleotides, the CDR3 is TGTGCCAGCAGCTCCGCGGTAGGGGGCACGGAAAAACTGTTTTTT.

The chain carries TRBV10-3 and TRBJ1-4; 9 nucleotides agree with TRBD1. From germline, CDR1 is ENHRY and CDR2 SYGVKD. J was trimmed by 8 bases and V by 7 bases; bases with no gene match: 8. The CDR3 loop spans 14 amino acids. The CDR3 sequence is CAIKPGQGDEKLFF. The CDR3 bases are TGTGCCATCAAACCGGGACAGGGAGACGAAAAACTGTTTTTT.

The rearrangement uses TRBV18 and TRBJ2-2; 9 bases map to TRBD2. The CDR3 sequence is 15 residues long. V dropped 3 bases and J dropped 10; count of bases not matched to a gene: 9. The germline gives CDR1 KGHSH, CDR2 LQKENI. The CDR3 is CASSPAASGEQELFF. The CDR3 DNA reads as TGTGCCAGCTCACCGGCGGCTAGCGGGGAACAGGAGCTGTTTTTT. The full variable domain, in which reference TRBV18 and TRBJ2-2 provide the parts outside the CDR3, is NAGVMQNPRHLVRRRGQEARLRCSPMKGHSHVYWYRQLPEEGLKFMVYLQKENIIDESGMPKERFSAEFPKEGPSILRIQQVVRGDSAAYFCASSPAASGEQELFFGEGSRLTVL.

The V gene is TRBV5-4, the J gene TRBJ2-3; 9 positions match TRBD2. Germline assignment: CDR1 SGHNT and CDR2 YYREEE (reference sequence). V was pared by 1 base and J by 6 bases, with 3 bases of the junction left unmatched. The CDR3 sequence is 14 residues long. CDR3 residues: CASSLRSGRDTQYF. DNA for the CDR3: TGTGCCAGCAGCTTGAGAAGCGGGAGGGATACGCAGTATTTT.

The chain carries TRBV5-1 and TRBJ1-5; D remains ambiguous. Germline CDR1 and CDR2: SGHRS and YFSETQ. The CDR3 sequence is 15 residues long. Deletions cut 1 base from V and 0 bases from J, with 8 bases between. The CDR3 nucleotides read TGCGCCAGCAGCTTGTTGGGAGATAGCAATCAGCCCCAGCATTTT. Protein sequence: CASSLLGDSNQPQHF.

In this sample, this clone turned up a few times. The CDR3 protein is CASSEALIRGEQYF. In nucleotides, the CDR3 is TGTGCCAGCAGTGAAGCCTTAATCCGCGGGGAGCAGTACTTC. The V gene is TRBV6-1, the J gene TRBJ2-7, with D possibly being TRBD2 (5 bases). This CDR3 is 14 amino acids long. Germline assignment: CDR1 MNHNS and CDR2 SASEGT. V was trimmed by 0 bases and J by 7 bases, leaving 13 bases between them.

This chain uses TRBV5-1 with TRBJ2-2, with 7 nucleotides matching TRBD1. The length of the CDR3 is 16 residues. V was pared by 4 bases and J by 0 bases, with 6 bases of the junction left unmatched. The germline gives CDR1 SGHRS, CDR2 YFSETQ. The DNA of the CDR3 is TGCGCCAGCAGCCCGCGGACAGGAACGAACACCGGGGAGCTGTTTTTT. Translation gives CASSPRTGTNTGELFF.

The rearrangement uses TRBV9 and TRBJ1-2; 7 bases fit TRBD1. J lost 4 bases, V lost 6 bases, and 12 bases had no gene match. The length of the CDR3 is 15 residues. CDR1 is SGDLS and CDR2 is YYNGEE in the germline V gene. CDR3 nucleotides: TGTGCCAGCACAAAACTTTCGGGACAGAGCTATGGCTACACCTTC. This translates into CASTKLSGQSYGYTF.

This clone was detected once. The chain recombines TRBV11-3 with TRBJ1-4, with 7 bases matching TRBD1. Trimming took 3 bases from V and 11 from J; bases not matched to a gene: 9. In germline, CDR1 is SGHNT, CDR2 YENEEA. The CDR3 extends over 14 amino acids. The DNA of the CDR3 is TGTGCCAGCAGCTTGGAGTCTCAGGGGGGGAAACTGTTTTTT. This codes for CASSLESQGGKLFF.

V is TRBV11-3 and J is TRBJ2-3; 8 nucleotides align to TRBD2. The CDR3 is 16 residues long. V was pared by 5 bases and J by 2 bases, with 9 bases of the junction left unmatched. Germline lookup yields CDR1 SGHNT and CDR2 YENEEA. The CDR3 DNA reads as TGTGCCAGCAGCCCCCGGGTAGCGGGAAACACAGATACGCAGTATTTT. This gives the protein CASSPRVAGNTDTQYF. Drawing the rest from reference TRBV11-3 and TRBJ2-3, the complete variable domain is EAGVVQSPRYKIIEKKQPVAFWCNPISGHNTLYWYLQNLGQGPELLIRYENEEAVDDSQLPKDRFSAERLKGVDSTLKIQPAELGDSAVYLCASSPRVAGNTDTQYFGPGTRLTVL.

Within the sample, this clone is medium-sized. The chain couples TRBV19 to TRBJ1-1; TRBD1 matches 9 bases. The CDR3 has 13 amino acids. The germline V gene has CDR1 LNHDA and CDR2 SQIVND (reference sequence). The V gene end was trimmed by 8 bases and the J gene end by 3 bases; junction bases not matched to a gene: 4. The CDR3 sequence: CASSWTGDTEAFF. DNA of the CDR3: TGTGCCAGTTCCTGGACAGGGGACACTGAAGCTTTCTTT.

This chain joins TRBV6-1 and TRBJ1-5; D is unclear. Trimming removed 6 bases at V and 3 bases at J, with 27 bases between. Germline V gene data show CDR1 as MNHNS and CDR2 as SASEGT. The CDR3 length is 19 residues. The CDR3 DNA is TGTGCCAGCAGCGAACGACCCCCCAGACTGTCGGGCCTCAATCAGCCCCAGCATTTT. Amino acids: CASSERPPRLSGLNQPQHF.

V and J are TRBV7-2 and TRBJ1-3; D call uncertain. The CDR3 is 13 residues long. Germline V lookup: CDR1 SGHTA, CDR2 FQGNSA. Trimming took off 1 base at V and 7 bases at J, with 8 bases between the two ends. CDR3 region: CASSLGEGNTIYF. The CDR3 DNA follows: TGTGCCAGCAGCTTAGGGGAAGGGAACACCATATATTTT. The full variable domain, in which reference TRBV7-2 and TRBJ1-3 provide the parts outside the CDR3, is GAGVSQSPSNKVTEKGKDVELRCDPISGHTALYWYRQSLGQGLEFLIYFQGNSAPDKSGLPSDRFSAERTGGSVSTLTIQRTQQEDSAVYLCASSLGEGNTIYFGEGSWLTVV.

The CDR3 DNA follows: TGTGCCTGGAGTCCAGGGACAGGTGTTTTTCGCGGCAATCAGCCCCAGCATTTT. Encoded protein: CAWSPGTGVFRGNQPQHF. The chain is built from TRBV30 and TRBJ1-5; the match to TRBD1 covers 8 bases. V gave up 2 bases and J gave up 2 bases; unmatched junction bases: 14. CDR3 length: 18 residues. Germline assignment: CDR1 GTSNPN and CDR2 SVGIG (reference sequence).

This rearrangement joins TRBV5-1 to TRBJ2-2; the D is unclear. CDR1 and CDR2 (germline): SGHRS, YFSETQ. Trimming took 2 bases from V and 5 from J, leaving 7 bases between them. The CDR3 is made up of 13 amino acids. This chain's CDR3 is CASSFLATGELFF. CDR3 bases: TGCGCCAGCAGCTTTTTAGCTACCGGGGAGCTGTTTTTT.

This clone was seen more than once but under ten times. This chain uses TRBV6-6 with TRBJ2-7; D is possibly TRBD1 (6 bases). Per the germline V gene, CDR1 is MNHNY and CDR2 is SVGAGI (reference sequence). Between the trimmed V and J ends, which lost 6 bases and 1 base, there was a span of 16 bases. The CDR3 is 15 amino acids. Here the CDR3 reads CASSLDRIFSYEQYF. The DNA for the CDR3 is TGTGCCAGCAGCTTGGACAGAATCTTTTCCTACGAGCAGTACTTC.

The rearrangement joins TRBV6-1 to TRBJ2-7, with D unclear. The germline V gene has CDR1 MNHNS and CDR2 SASEGT. Trimming left V 0 bases short and J 2 bases short, with 14 bases between. This CDR3 contains 16 residues. The CDR3 spells CASSEAGGIRPYEQYV. The CDR3 nucleotides are TGTGCCAGCAGTGAAGCGGGTGGGATAAGACCCTACGAGCAGTACGTC.

This chain links TRBV14 with TRBJ2-6; D ambiguous. The CDR3 runs to 12 residues. V was pared by 1 base and J by 7 bases, with 2 bases between. Germline V CDR1 and CDR2: SGHDN, FVKESK. The CDR3 region has the DNA TGTGCCAGCAGCCAAGGAGCCAACGTCCTGACTTTC. This codes for CASSQGANVLTF.

The V gene is TRBV5-1, the J gene TRBJ1-5; D remains ambiguous. CDR1 is SGHRS, CDR2 YFSETQ, per germline. This CDR3 comprises 12 residues. Trimming removed 4 bases from V and 7 bases from J, with 9 bases in between. In DNA form, the CDR3 reads TGCGCCAGCAGCCCGGATGGGCAGCCCCAGCATTTT. Translating gives CASSPDGQPQHF.

The V call is TRBV11-2, the J call TRBJ2-3; TRBD2 agrees at 8 bases. Germline loops: CDR1 SGHAT, CDR2 FQNNGV. The V segment lost 4 bases and the J segment 5 bases; nucleotides outside the gene matches: 11. CDR3 size: 16 residues. The CDR3 reads CASSSPERGPQDTQYF. The CDR3 DNA reads TGTGCCAGCAGCTCACCAGAGCGGGGGCCACAAGATACGCAGTATTTT.

The rearrangement uses TRBV29-1 and TRBJ1-1, with D possibly TRBD1 on 5 matching bases. This CDR3 has 13 residues. Germline values: CDR1 SQVTM, CDR2 ANQGSEA. V was trimmed by 4 bases and J by 4 bases, leaving 13 bases between them. The CDR3 region is CSVGQGEGTEAFF. CDR3 in DNA: TGCAGCGTTGGGCAGGGAGAGGGCACTGAAGCTTTCTTT.

CDR3 amino acids: CASSQEGFPGGARRDTQYF. The CDR3 nucleotides read TGCGCCAGCAGCCAAGAAGGATTTCCAGGGGGCGCCCGGAGAGATACGCAGTATTTT. V and J are TRBV4-1 and TRBJ2-3; 8 positions match TRBD1. The V segment lost 0 bases and the J segment 5 bases; nucleotides outside the gene matches: 16. Germline V gene data show CDR1 as MGHRA and CDR2 as YSYEKL. This CDR3 spans 19 amino acids.

This clone was detected once. This rearrangement joins TRBV18 to TRBJ1-1, with D perhaps TRBD1 (5 bases). This CDR3 region has 15 residues. The germline V gene has CDR1 KGHSH and CDR2 LQKENI. Trimming stripped 0 bases from V and 6 bases from J, with 14 bases between. CDR3 loop: CASSPPDPGRPEAFF. CDR3 bases: TGTGCCAGCTCACCACCGGACCCAGGGAGACCTGAAGCTTTCTTT. The variable domain in full, completed from reference TRBV18 and TRBJ1-1, reads NAGVMQNPRHLVRRRGQEARLRCSPMKGHSHVYWYRQLPEEGLKFMVYLQKENIIDESGMPKERFSAEFPKEGPSILRIQQVVRGDSAAYFCASSPPDPGRPEAFFGQGTRLTVV.

The chain combines TRBV5-4 with TRBJ2-1; 10 nucleotides line up with TRBD2. The CDR3 spans 15 residues. The V gene end was trimmed by 6 bases and the J gene end by 6 bases; junction bases not matched to a gene: 9. The germline gives CDR1 SGHNT, CDR2 YYREEE (reference sequence). The CDR3 sequence is CASINLAGDGNEQFF. The DNA for the CDR3 is TGTGCCAGCATCAACCTAGCGGGGGATGGCAATGAGCAGTTCTTC.

The chain has TRBV19 and TRBJ2-1, with a possible D match to TRBD1 (6 bases). Deletions cut 4 bases from V and 4 bases from J, with 11 bases between. The CDR3 spans 14 residues. Germline V lookup: CDR1 LNHDA, CDR2 SQIVND (reference sequence). The CDR3 DNA sequence: TGTGCCAGTAGTAAGGGGGAGAGATACAATGAGCAGTTCTTC. This codes for CASSKGERYNEQFF.

CDR3 protein: CASSPRLNQETQYF. The CDR3, as DNA: TGTGCCAGCAGTCCTCGACTCAATCAAGAGACCCAGTACTTC. This sequence joins TRBV6-5 and TRBJ2-5; D gene ambiguous. In germline, CDR1 is MNHEY, CDR2 SVGAGI. Trimming pared 5 bases from V and 2 bases from J, leaving 12 bases between. The CDR3 is 14 residues long.

The genes are TRBV7-2 and TRBJ1-1; D unresolved. In germline, CDR1 is SGHTA, CDR2 FQGNSA. V lost 6 bases and J lost 1, with 9 bases in between. The CDR3 spans 13 residues. The CDR3 sequence: CASRLPSNTEAFF. The CDR3 DNA reads as TGTGCCAGCAGACTTCCATCGAACACTGAAGCTTTCTTT.

The chain couples TRBV27 to TRBJ2-1, with 12 bases lining up with TRBD2. V dropped 5 bases and J dropped 8; count of bases not matched to a gene: 13. This CDR3 is built from 17 residues. Looked up from germline, CDR1 is MNHEY and CDR2 is SMNVEV (reference sequence). CDR3 loop: CASSARTSGIGEDEQFF. The CDR3, as DNA: TGTGCCAGCAGTGCCCGGACTAGCGGGATAGGGGAGGATGAGCAGTTCTTC.

This clone was found once. This rearrangement joins TRBV7-9 to TRBJ2-2; 10 bases are shared with TRBD2. With V trimmed by 8 bases and J by 4 bases, 19 bases remained unmatched. This CDR3 spans 19 amino acids. CDR1 is SEHNR, CDR2 FQNEAQ, per germline (reference sequence). The CDR3 DNA sequence: TGTGCCAGCCCTTTGGCTAGCGGGAGTCCCCTAAGGAGCACCGGGGAGCTGTTTTTT. The encoded protein is CASPLASGSPLRSTGELFF.

This chain uses TRBV19 with TRBJ1-5; no clear D. Germline CDR1 is LNHDA and CDR2 is SQIVND (reference sequence). This CDR3 has 16 amino acids. Trimming stripped 0 bases from V and 5 bases from J, with 14 bases between. CDR3: CASSIDLGLADQPQHF. DNA of the CDR3: TGTGCCAGTAGTATAGATTTGGGGTTAGCTGATCAGCCCCAGCATTTT.

V usage is TRBV10-3 and J usage is TRBJ1-4, with TRBD1 as a possible D gene (6 bases). Germline V gene sequence: CDR1 ENHRY, CDR2 SYGVKD. V was shortened by 4 bases and J by 3 bases, with 18 bases between the two germline ends. The CDR3 is made up of 17 amino acids. The CDR3 region has the DNA TGTGCCATCAGTGGAACTTCAGGGGTGGGGGCTAATGAAAAACTGTTTTTT. It encodes CAISGTSGVGANEKLFF.